Each of the 30 T cell receptor beta chains below was sequenced from the same sample in a study of blood T cell repertoires in COVID-19. The table came from immunoSEQ multiplex PCR; TCRdb's copy has only in-frame clones and leaves some out. The table has about 190,000 clones, around four fifths seen once; the top ten hold 4.5% to 6.5%. The sample consisted of peripheral blood. These receptors came from a woman aged 25 to 39 with acute or convalescent COVID-19.

The chain carries TRBV7-2 and TRBJ1-1; D remains unclear. Per the germline V gene, CDR1 is SGHTA and CDR2 is FQGNSA. The CDR3 is 14 residues long. Trimming removed 3 bases at V and 1 base at J, with 9 bases between. The CDR3 region is CASSLELRNTEAFF. The CDR3 coding sequence is TGTGCCAGCAGCTTGGAGCTCAGGAACACTGAAGCTTTCTTT.

This clone has just one count. The rearrangement joins TRBV6-5 to TRBJ1-1; 10 positions agree with TRBD1. This CDR3 contains 14 residues. J gave up 2 bases and V 5 bases, and 2 bases lay outside the gene matches. Germline V gene data show CDR1 as MNHEY and CDR2 as SVGAGI. The CDR3: CASSRQGANTEAFF. The DNA of the CDR3 is TGTGCCAGCAGTAGACAGGGGGCAAACACTGAAGCTTTCTTT.

The chain carries TRBV19 and TRBJ2-1; the D is unclear. Deletions cut 3 bases from V and 6 bases from J, with 12 bases between. The CDR3 covers 14 residues. Germline V gives CDR1 LNHDA, CDR2 SQIVND (reference sequence). DNA for the CDR3: TGTGCCAGTAGTATTTCGGCAGGTCCCAATGAGCAGTTCTTC. It yields the protein CASSISAGPNEQFF.

This rearrangement joins TRBV11-2 to TRBJ1-4; a possible D gene is TRBD1 (5 bases). The V end lost 0 bases, the J end lost 8 bases, and 13 bases lay between the germline ends. The CDR3 extends over 15 amino acids. Germline V gene sequence: CDR1 SGHAT, CDR2 FQNNGV. The CDR3 coding sequence is TGTGCCAGCAGCTTAGATCTAAGGGGTAACGAAAAACTGTTTTTT. Protein: CASSLDLRGNEKLFF.

This sequence joins TRBV6-6 and TRBJ1-2; D is possibly TRBD1 (6 bases). The CDR3 is 11 amino acids. Germline V gene data show CDR1 as MNHNY and CDR2 as SVGAGI (reference sequence). V was pared by 8 bases and J by 6 bases, with 10 bases between. The CDR3 sequence: CASFHRDGYTF. In nucleotides, the CDR3 is TGTGCCAGCTTCCACAGGGATGGCTACACCTTC.

This rearrangement joins TRBV29-1 to TRBJ2-7, with D unresolved. V was cut by 6 bases and J by 2 bases, with 17 bases left in between. The CDR3 covers 14 residues. Per germline, CDR1 SQVTM and CDR2 ANQGSEA. The CDR3: CSVATLHIPYEQYF. The CDR3 bases are TGCAGCGTCGCTACACTACATATCCCCTACGAGCAGTACTTC.

This clone was detected once. V usage is TRBV5-4 and J usage is TRBJ1-2; 9 nucleotides match TRBD1. Germline trimming cut 0 bases from V and 7 bases from J; bases unmatched to any gene: 7. CDR1 is SGHNT and CDR2 is YYREEE in the germline V gene (reference sequence). This CDR3 is built from 15 residues. The CDR3 loop reads CASSLGSQGASGYTF. DNA for the CDR3: TGTGCCAGCAGCTTGGGGTCACAGGGGGCCAGTGGCTACACCTTC.

The chain joins TRBV7-9 to TRBJ2-2; D is possibly TRBD1 (6 bases). The germline V gene encodes CDR1 SEHNR and CDR2 FQNEAQ (reference sequence). Trimming removed 1 base from V and 7 bases from J, with 7 bases in between. The length of the CDR3 is 13 residues. This chain's CDR3 is CASSLEGVGELFF. The DNA for the CDR3 is TGTGCCAGCAGCTTAGAGGGGGTCGGGGAGCTGTTTTTT. Based on the CDR3 plus reference TRBV7-9 and TRBJ2-2, the full variable domain is DTGVSQNPRHKITKRGQNVTFRCDPISEHNRLYWYRQTLGQGPEFLTYFQNEAQLEKSRLLSDRFSAERPKGSFSTLEIQRTEQGDSAMYLCASSLEGVGELFFGEGSRLTVL.

Of note for this clone: Germline and junction disagree at one end, which may indicate a read error. This sequence joins TRBV7-7 and TRBJ2-5, with TRBD2 as a possible D gene (6 bases). The V gene's germline CDR1 is SSHAT and CDR2 FNYEAQ (reference sequence). CDR3 length: 16 residues. The CDR3 is CASSLGPSANQETQYF. The CDR3 bases are TGTGCTAGCAGCTTAGGTCCTAGCGCCAATCAAGAGACCCAGTACTTC.

The chain links TRBV28 to TRBJ1-2, with D perhaps TRBD1 (5 bases). Trimming removed 5 bases at V and 7 bases at J, with 11 bases between. CDR3 length: 12 amino acids. Germline V CDR1 and CDR2: MDHEN, SYDVKM. This CDR3 reads CASSTTVAGYTF. The CDR3 DNA follows: TGTGCCAGCAGTACGACAGTGGCTGGCTACACCTTC.

The CDR3 reads CASSFGGSGNTIYF. The CDR3 nucleotides are TGTGCCAGTAGTTTCGGCGGCTCTGGAAACACCATATATTTT. This chain connects TRBV19 to TRBJ1-3; no clear D gene. CDR3 size: 14 residues. Germline CDR1 and CDR2: LNHDA and SQIVND (reference sequence). Trimming pared 5 bases from V and 0 bases from J, leaving 8 bases between.

The rearrangement links TRBV7-2 to TRBJ2-2; 9 bases fit TRBD2. V shed 5 bases, J shed 4 bases, and the junction held 17 bases outside the gene matches. The CDR3 totals 19 residues. The germline V gene has CDR1 SGHTA and CDR2 FQGNSA. Here the CDR3 DNA reads TGTGCCAGCAGCCTGAGGGTCAGACGGACTAGCGATAGCACCGGGGAGCTGTTTTTT. It translates to CASSLRVRRTSDSTGELFF.

A single count supports this clone. The gene calls are TRBV9 and TRBJ2-7; TRBD1 matches 8 bases. The germline V gene encodes CDR1 SGDLS and CDR2 YYNGEE. The CDR3 length is 13 residues. Unmatched junction bases numbered 4, after V lost 1 base and J lost 7 bases. The CDR3 coding sequence is TGTGCCAGCAGCGTACAGGGGGCTGGAGAGCAGTACTTC. Translation gives CASSVQGAGEQYF.

The genes are TRBV6-2 or TRBV6-3 and TRBJ1-5; 8 nucleotides agree with TRBD1. Looked up from germline, CDR1 is MNHEY and CDR2 is SVGEGT. The CDR3 length is 16 residues. The V and J ends lost 2 bases and 4 bases, in that order; junction bases with no gene match: 7. The CDR3 DNA reads as TGTGCCAGCAGTTACCCTGGACAGGGAAATAATCAGCCCCAGCATTTT. Translation: CASSYPGQGNNQPQHF.

The chain combines TRBV5-1 with TRBJ2-1; TRBD2 is a possible D gene (7 bases). V dropped 4 bases and J dropped 5 bases, with 13 bases sitting between them. CDR3 length equals 14 residues. CDR1 and CDR2 from the germline V gene are SGHRS and YFSETQ. CDR3 sequence reads: CASSQGRENNEQFF. The CDR3 DNA sequence: TGCGCCAGCAGCCAGGGGCGGGAGAACAATGAGCAGTTCTTC.

V usage is TRBV5-6 and J usage is TRBJ1-2, with 12 bases aligning to TRBD1. CDR1 is SGHDT, CDR2 YYEEEE, per germline. J lost 5 bases, V lost 5 bases, and 13 bases had no gene match. The CDR3 runs to 17 residues. CDR3 region: CASRPPGQGARRYGYTF. The CDR3 bases are TGTGCCAGCAGGCCCCCGGGACAGGGGGCGAGAAGGTATGGCTACACCTTC.

V is TRBV30 and J is TRBJ2-6; 10 positions agree with TRBD2. The V gene's germline CDR1 is GTSNPN and CDR2 SVGIG (reference sequence). The CDR3 consists of 17 residues. Germline trimming cut 3 bases from V and 0 bases from J; bases unmatched to any gene: 5. CDR3 bases: TGTGCCTGGAGGCCGAGCGGGAGGGCCTCTGGGGCCAACGTCCTGACTTTC. Its translation: CAWRPSGRASGANVLTF.

This clone was recorded only once. This chain uses TRBV19 with TRBJ2-3; D might be TRBD2 (6 bases). V lost 7 bases, J lost 5 bases, and 22 bases lay in between. The CDR3 has 16 amino acids. CDR1 is LNHDA, CDR2 SQIVND, per germline (reference sequence). The CDR3, as DNA: TGTGCCAGTAATTTGGGGGGATGGACTGAAAGAGATACGCAGTATTTT. Its protein product is CASNLGGWTERDTQYF.

The V and J genes are TRBV5-5 and TRBJ1-6; D remains ambiguous. The CDR3 consists of 13 residues. Trimming took off 4 bases at V and 7 bases at J, with 9 bases between the two ends. The V gene's germline CDR1 is SGHKS and CDR2 YYEKEE (reference sequence). The CDR3 loop reads CASSRHSNSPLHF. CDR3 coding DNA: TGTGCCAGCAGCCGACACTCGAATTCACCCCTCCACTTT.

This clone was counted between two and nine times. The rearrangement links TRBV5-4 to TRBJ2-6, with 9 positions matching TRBD1. CDR1 and CDR2 from the germline V gene are SGHNT and YYREEE (reference sequence). The CDR3 is 18 residues long. V lost 4 bases to trimming and J lost 0 bases; unmatched junction nucleotides: 8. CDR3 nucleotide sequence: TGTGCCAGCAGCCCTCCGGGACAGGGATACTCTGGGGCCAACGTCCTGACTTTC. It is translated as CASSPPGQGYSGANVLTF. Filled out from reference TRBV5-4 and TRBJ2-6, the complete variable domain reads ETGVTQSPTHLIKTRGQQVTLRCSSQSGHNTVSWYQQALGQGPQFIFQYYREEENGRGNFPPRFSGLQFPNYSSELNVNALELDDSALYLCASSPPGQGYSGANVLTFGAGSRLTVL.

This clone came up once. The chain couples TRBV5-1 to TRBJ1-1; TRBD1 aligns across 9 bases. Germline V CDR1 and CDR2: SGHRS, YFSETQ. The V segment lost 3 bases and the J segment 0 bases; nucleotides outside the gene matches: 6. This CDR3 comprises 16 residues. The CDR3 region is CASSYTGGSVNTEAFF. In nucleotides, the CDR3 is TGCGCCAGCAGCTATACAGGGGGCTCGGTGAACACTGAAGCTTTCTTT.

V is TRBV11-3 and J is TRBJ2-3; 9 bases match TRBD1. The CDR3 extends over 15 amino acids. Germline V gene lookup returns CDR1 SGHNT and CDR2 YENEEA. Losses at the gene ends were 2 bases for V and 4 bases for J; bases not matched to a gene: 4. CDR3: CASSLYDRGADTQYF. Written as DNA, the CDR3 is TGTGCCAGCAGCTTATATGACAGGGGGGCAGATACGCAGTATTTT.

V gene TRBV6-5 combines with J gene TRBJ1-6; 10 bases agree with TRBD1. The CDR3 is made up of 14 amino acids. CDR1 is MNHEY and CDR2 is SVGAGI in the germline V gene. The J segment lost 9 bases and the V segment lost 6 bases, leaving 5 bases of the junction unmatched. The CDR3: CASRETGGGSPLHF. The CDR3 DNA reads TGTGCCAGCAGAGAGACAGGGGGCGGTTCACCCCTCCACTTT.

This chain uses TRBV5-1 with TRBJ1-6, with TRBD1 identical over 9 bases. The CDR3 totals 15 residues. Germline V lookup: CDR1 SGHRS, CDR2 YFSETQ. J gave up 7 bases and V 3 bases, and 5 bases lay outside the gene matches. CDR3 loop: CASSSWDRVNSPLHF. The CDR3 DNA reads as TGCGCCAGCAGCTCCTGGGACAGGGTAAATTCACCCCTCCACTTT.

The V and J genes are TRBV7-2 and TRBJ1-5; D may be TRBD1 (5 bases). Germline CDR1 SGHTA, CDR2 FQGNSA. The CDR3 contains 15 residues. V was cut by 5 bases and J by 4 bases, with 15 bases left in between. DNA for the CDR3: TGTGCCAGCAGCACCCAAACCCAGGGTAATCAGCCCCAGCATTTT. This translates into CASSTQTQGNQPQHF.

This chain connects TRBV11-2 to TRBJ2-3, with 10 nucleotides matching TRBD2. J lost 2 bases, V lost 4 bases, and 12 bases had no gene match. The CDR3 has 18 residues. Per the germline V gene, CDR1 is SGHAT and CDR2 is FQNNGV. CDR3 residues: CASSWPILLAGFTDTQYF. The CDR3 DNA reads as TGTGCCAGCAGCTGGCCGATCTTACTAGCGGGGTTCACAGATACGCAGTATTTT.

V is TRBV6-5 and J is TRBJ2-7; 8 positions match TRBD1. CDR1 and CDR2 (germline): MNHEY, SVGAGI. The ends lost 5 bases at V and 6 bases at J; junction bases unmatched: 3. The CDR3 runs 12 residues. The CDR3 DNA follows: TGTGCCAGCAGTCCGGACAGGGTCGAGCAGTACTTC. It yields the protein CASSPDRVEQYF.

This chain links TRBV19 with TRBJ2-7, with 12 positions matching TRBD2. Germline V gene data show CDR1 as LNHDA and CDR2 as SQIVND (reference sequence). V dropped 1 base and J dropped 7; count of bases not matched to a gene: 20. There are 20 residues in the CDR3. The CDR3 DNA sequence: TGTGCCAGTAGTATAGCCGGGGCCGGACAGAGACTAGCGGGAGTCTTTGAGCAGTACTTC. It specifies CASSIAGAGQRLAGVFEQYF.

The chain combines TRBV25-1 with TRBJ2-7; tentative D call: TRBD1 (6 bases). This CDR3 region has 15 residues. Trimming pared 6 bases from V and 7 bases from J, leaving 22 bases between. CDR1 and CDR2 (germline): MGHDK, SYGVNS. CDR3 residues: CASRPPGHGVREQYF. The CDR3 DNA follows: TGTGCCAGCAGGCCCCCGGGACATGGGGTGAGGGAGCAGTACTTC.

J is TRBJ1-6 and V is TRBV9, with D perhaps TRBD1 (6 bases). The CDR3 runs 15 residues. Trimming stripped 7 bases from V and 7 bases from J, with 18 bases between. Germline V gene lookup returns CDR1 SGDLS and CDR2 YYNGEE. The CDR3 DNA reads as TGTGCCAGCGCCCCCGGGGGGCGAGGGAATTCACCCCTCCACTTT. Its protein product is CASAPGGRGNSPLHF. Based on the CDR3 plus reference TRBV9 and TRBJ1-6, the full variable domain is DSGVTQTPKHLITATGQRVTLRCSPRSGDLSVYWYQQSLDQGLQFLIQYYNGEERAKGNILERFSAQQFPDLHSELNLSSLELGDSALYFCASAPGGRGNSPLHFGNGTRLTVT.